The present T cell receptor beta chain was sequenced within a study of vaccination effects on CD4 cells after COVID-19. Germline V lookup: CDR1 LNHDA, CDR2 SQIVND (reference sequence). The CDR3 extends over 14 amino acids. V gave up 3 bases and J gave up 3 bases, with 9 bases separating them. As concerns this clone: Its antigen is currently unknown.

With the ViraFEST assay, the study expanded antigen-specific CD4+ T cells using viral peptide pools, then sequenced them. When around 10 days of culture had elapsed, CD4+ T cells were isolated. Vaccine recipients, nucleocapsid antibody negative, had no prior SARS-CoV-2 infection. Wells each received approximately 2 million PBMC, cultured with about 9.3 IU/ml IL-2 and 10 ug/ml peptides. Assay used: immunoSEQ multiplex PCR; TCRdb lists only in-frame clones, some missing. In the table there are tens of thousands of clones, approximately 79% of which are singletons. This sequence joins TRBV19 and TRBJ2-1; tentative D call: TRBD1 (5 bases). The sample in question was CD4+ T cells from PBMCs cultured with HCoV-OC43 spike peptides, obtained before COVID-19 vaccination. Subset meaning: HCoV-OC43 spike overlapping peptide pool stimulation. The source is a human donor who received a COVID-19 vaccine. The CDR3 loop is CASSIQGRYNEQFF. CDR3 sequence (DNA): TGTGCCAGTAGTATCCAGGGCCGCTACAATGAGCAGTTCTTC.